Presented here are 30 T cell receptor beta chains from one specimen sequenced in a study of blood T cells in healthy people across ages. Through a sample-barcoded 5' primer and a J-beta primer mix, a second PCR was run for 7 to 11 cycles. TCRdb called the 5' RACE reads again in MiXCR, with one record for every CDR3 protein. The sample consists of hundreds of thousands of distinct CDR3 sequences, roughly 40% of them appearing once. The sample taken for sequencing was blood. The receptors were sampled from a man aged 18 to 30 in good health.

Only a few counts were recorded for this clonotype. The chain employs TRBV12-3 or TRBV12-4 and TRBJ2-4; the D is unclear. The CDR3 covers 15 residues. The ends were cut back, 0 bases at V and 8 bases at J, with 14 bases in the middle. The CDR3 here is CASSLARRDTDIQYF. As DNA, the CDR3 is TGTGCCAGCAGTTTAGCGAGGCGAGACACGGACATTCAGTACTTC.

The rearrangement uses TRBV27 and TRBJ1-2; 7 nucleotides line up with TRBD1. This CDR3 is 15 amino acids long. J lost 7 bases, V lost 2 bases, and 10 bases had no gene match. Germline values: CDR1 MNHEY, CDR2 SMNVEV (reference sequence). CDR3 sequence (DNA): TGTGCCAGCAGTTTAACGGGCAGGGGGGACAGTGGCTACACCTTC. Translated: CASSLTGRGDSGYTF.

The rearrangement links TRBV4-2 to TRBJ2-5; a weak D match, TRBD1 (6 bases). The CDR3 extends over 16 amino acids. Germline CDR1 LGHNA, CDR2 YNFKEQ. V was pared by 0 bases and J by 11 bases, with 22 bases between. This CDR3 is CASSQEWGQGNNEQYF. DNA of the CDR3: TGTGCCAGCAGCCAAGAATGGGGGCAGGGCAACAATGAGCAGTACTTC.

This clonotype showed up just a few times. This chain uses TRBV6-1 with TRBJ2-3; unclear D gene. Trimming cost V 2 bases and J 7 bases, with 1 base left between them. CDR1 is MNHNS, CDR2 SASEGT, per germline. This CDR3 has 10 amino acids. The CDR3 DNA is TGTGCCAGCAGTGAATATACGCAGTATTTT. This codes for CASSEYTQYF.

This chain links TRBV7-2 with TRBJ1-4, with TRBD1 identical over 10 bases. V shed 5 bases, J shed 7 bases, and the junction held 4 bases outside the gene matches. The CDR3 is made up of 14 amino acids. CDR1 and CDR2 from the germline V gene are SGHTA and FQGNSA. CDR3 amino acids: CASSKTGGGEKLFF. CDR3 sequence (DNA): TGTGCCAGCAGCAAGACAGGGGGCGGTGAAAAACTGTTTTTT.

This clonotype was picked up a small number of times. This chain uses TRBV27 with TRBJ1-6, with D uncertain. Trimming took off 6 bases at V and 7 bases at J, with 13 bases between the two ends. The CDR3 loop spans 14 amino acids. Germline V gene lookup returns CDR1 MNHEY and CDR2 SMNVEV (reference sequence). As DNA, the CDR3 is TGTGCCAGCAGAAAGGCCGATTCCAATTCACCCCTCCACTTT. The encoded protein is CASRKADSNSPLHF.

The rearrangement uses TRBV7-9 and TRBJ1-1; D remains ambiguous. CDR3 length: 13 amino acids. Germline V gene sequence: CDR1 SEHNR, CDR2 FQNEAQ (reference sequence). V lost 0 bases and J 8 bases, leaving 10 bases between the germline ends. The CDR3 sequence: CASSLAAGGEAFF. CDR3 nucleotide sequence: TGTGCCAGCAGCTTAGCCGCGGGAGGGGAAGCTTTCTTT.

This chain connects TRBV12-3 or TRBV12-4 to TRBJ2-1, with a possible D match to TRBD1 (6 bases). The CDR3 sequence is 14 residues long. Trimming stripped 4 bases from V and 13 bases from J, with 20 bases between. The DNA of the CDR3 is TGTGCCAGCAGTTCTGGGGGAAAGGGGGAGACCCAGTTCTTC. Translated: CASSSGGKGETQFF.

This clonotype was picked up a small number of times. This chain uses TRBV2 with TRBJ2-3; D may be TRBD2 (6 bases). This CDR3 comprises 13 residues. Germline V lookup: CDR1 SNHLY, CDR2 FYNNEI. Trimming shortened V by 3 bases and J by 6 bases, and 10 bases separated the two germline ends. CDR3 DNA sequence: TGTGCCAGCAGTGAGGCTCTAGCGGATACGCAGTATTTT. Translated, it gives CASSEALADTQYF.

This clonotype has a handful of counts. This sequence joins TRBV9 and TRBJ2-3; D is perhaps TRBD1 (6 bases). The CDR3 contains 16 residues. Germline-derived CDR1 and CDR2 are SGDLS and YYNGEE. V was shortened by 2 bases and J by 2 bases, with 15 bases between the two germline ends. The CDR3 region has the DNA TGTGCCAGCAGCGTCGTCGGGACACCGAACACAGATACGCAGTATTTT. Residues: CASSVVGTPNTDTQYF.

This clonotype has more than one count but fewer than ten. No DNA is shown, since the ends of the CDR3 on it are uncertain; the CDR3 is the one TCRdb lists. The V and J genes are TRBV6-5 and TRBJ2-1; TRBD1 reflects the table's D call only, with no check against the DNA. The CDR3 length is 16 residues, termini included. CDR1 is MNHEY and CDR2 is SVGAGI in the germline V gene. The CDR3 sequence is CASSSSGGAAYNEQFF.

This clonotype was counted once. The rearrangement joins TRBV20-1 to TRBJ1-5; 7 bases line up with TRBD1. The germline V gene encodes CDR1 DFQATT and CDR2 SNEGSKA (reference sequence). CDR3 length equals 15 residues. J gave up 2 bases and V 0 bases, and 4 bases lay outside the gene matches. CDR3 sequence reads: CSARDPQGRNQPQHF. CDR3 nucleotides: TGCAGTGCTAGAGATCCACAGGGGCGCAATCAGCCCCAGCATTTT.

This chain connects TRBV5-1 to TRBJ2-5; TRBD2 matches at 7 bases. The CDR3 is made up of 15 amino acids. CDR1 and CDR2 (germline): SGHRS, YFSETQ. The V segment lost 4 bases and the J segment 5 bases; nucleotides outside the gene matches: 11. CDR3 amino acids: CASSPSSSGGETQYF. Here the CDR3 DNA reads TGCGCCAGCAGCCCTTCCTCTAGCGGCGGTGAGACCCAGTACTTC.

The J gene is TRBJ2-1, the V gene TRBV12-3 or TRBV12-4; perhaps TRBD2 as D (7 bases). TRBJ2-7 explains the end of the DNA better; the J call may be wrong. This CDR3 contains 15 residues. CDR3 sequence reads: CASSLAGGADNEQYF. CDR3 nucleotide sequence: TGTGCCAGCAGTTTAGCGGGGGGGGCCGATAATGAGCAGTACTTC.

V and J are TRBV7-2 and TRBJ2-7, with a weak D call TRBD1 (5 bases). CDR3 length: 14 residues. Germline V gene sequence: CDR1 SGHTA, CDR2 FQGNSA. Trimming cost V 3 bases and J 7 bases, with 16 bases left between them. The CDR3 is CASSFSQGRNEQYF. In DNA form, the CDR3 reads TGTGCCAGCAGCTTCAGTCAGGGTAGGAATGAGCAGTACTTC.

This sequence joins TRBV4-3 and TRBJ1-2; 8 bases fit TRBD1. Germline V gives CDR1 LGHNA, CDR2 YSLEER. The V and J ends lost 3 bases and 4 bases, in that order; junction bases with no gene match: 7. This CDR3 is built from 15 residues. The CDR3 DNA follows: TGCGCCAGCAGCCACGCGGACAGGGACTCCTATGGCTACACCTTC. Protein sequence: CASSHADRDSYGYTF.

CDR3 nucleotide sequence: TGTGCCAGCAGCCCTATCCCGCGGACTAGCGCGGGCACAGATACGCAGTATTTT. Translation: CASSPIPRTSAGTDTQYF. The gene calls are TRBV12-3 or TRBV12-4 and TRBJ2-3; 9 bases match TRBD2. J gave up 1 base and V 6 bases, and 14 bases lay outside the gene matches. This CDR3 is 18 amino acids long.

This clonotype was picked up a small number of times. The gene calls are TRBV20-1 and TRBJ2-1; tentatively, D is TRBD1 or TRBD2 (5 bases each). Between the trimmed V and J ends, which lost 6 bases and 0 bases, there was a span of 15 bases. The CDR3 length is 15 residues. Germline V gives CDR1 DFQATT, CDR2 SNEGSKA (reference sequence). CDR3 nucleotide sequence: TGCAGTGCCGACCGGGGCCTAAGCTCCTACAATGAGCAGTTCTTC. The encoded protein is CSADRGLSSYNEQFF.

The chain recombines TRBV14 with TRBJ2-1; 8 positions agree with TRBD1. In germline, CDR1 is SGHDN, CDR2 FVKESK. J lost 8 bases, V lost 5 bases, and 14 bases had no gene match. There are 16 residues in the CDR3. The CDR3 bases are TGTGCCAGCAGCGATATGAACAGGGGGGAGGCGGATGAGCAGTTCTTC. This gives the protein CASSDMNRGEADEQFF.

Points on this clonotype: The junction shows a germline mismatch at one end, possibly a read error. The chain combines TRBV5-1 with TRBJ2-3, with TRBD2 as a possible D gene (6 bases). Germline CDR1 SGHRS, CDR2 YFSETQ. This CDR3 contains 17 residues. CDR3 bases: TGCGCCAGCAACTTGCGGGGCTCCATAACGGGTACAGATACGCAGTATTTT. Translating it yields CASNLRGSITGTDTQYF.

J is TRBJ2-1 and V is TRBV29-1, with 9 bases identical to TRBD2. This CDR3 spans 16 amino acids. Germline V lookup: CDR1 SQVTM, CDR2 ANQGSEA. J was trimmed by 1 base and V by 3 bases; bases with no gene match: 7. CDR3 in DNA: TGCAGCGTTGATGAGCTCACTAGCGGGTCCTACAATGAGCAGTTCTTC. The encoded protein is CSVDELTSGSYNEQFF.

This clonotype was seen many times. The gene calls are TRBV27 and TRBJ2-7; D gene ambiguous. The CDR3 length is 13 residues. V dropped 3 bases and J dropped 3 bases, with 9 bases sitting between them. Germline V gives CDR1 MNHEY, CDR2 SMNVEV (reference sequence). The CDR3 region is CASSFEPSYEQYF. The CDR3 nucleotides read TGTGCCAGCAGTTTCGAACCGAGCTACGAGCAGTACTTC.

The CDR3 here is CASSLRPREITDTQYF. CDR3 DNA: TGTGCCAGCAGCCTCCGGCCGAGGGAGATCACAGATACGCAGTATTTT. The J gene is TRBJ2-3, the V gene TRBV7-2, with a weak D call TRBD2 (5 bases). Germline V gene sequence: CDR1 SGHTA, CDR2 FQGNSA. CDR3 length: 16 amino acids. V lost 5 bases and J 2 bases, leaving 17 bases between the germline ends.

Turning to this clonotype: The DNA is omitted, as the CDR3 cannot be located on it reliably, and the CDR3 follows TCRdb's listing. This chain connects TRBV7-9 to TRBJ2-2; TRBD2, the table's D call, was not compared with the DNA. Germline V gene lookup returns CDR1 SEHNR and CDR2 FQNEAQ (reference sequence). The CDR3 is 17 amino acids in total, end residues counted. CDR3 region: CASSTSGRTRNTGELFF.

V and J are TRBV7-2 and TRBJ2-5; maybe TRBD1 (5 bases). Germline CDR1 is SGHTA and CDR2 is FQGNSA. Trimming removed 3 bases from V and 11 bases from J, with 19 bases in between. The CDR3 consists of 14 residues. Written as DNA, the CDR3 is TGTGCCAGCAGCTTTTTTGCAGGGTACAATGAGCAGTACTTC. Residues: CASSFFAGYNEQYF.

This clonotype turned up a few times. The V gene is TRBV2, the J gene TRBJ1-4; 8 bases map to TRBD1. The CDR3 is made up of 15 amino acids. CDR1 is SNHLY, CDR2 FYNNEI, per germline. Germline trimming cut 6 bases from V and 8 bases from J; bases unmatched to any gene: 11. The CDR3 sequence is CASRSGTGASEKLFF. CDR3 DNA sequence: TGTGCCAGCAGATCCGGGACAGGCGCATCCGAAAAACTGTTTTTT. Full variable domain (outside the CDR3, taken from reference TRBV2 and TRBJ1-4): EPEVTQTPSHQVTQMGQEVILRCVPISNHLYFYWYRQILGQKVEFLVSFYNNEISEKSEIFDDQFSVERPDGSNFTLKIRSTKLEDSAMYFCASRSGTGASEKLFFGSGTQLSVL.

This clonotype has a single count. CDR3 in amino acids: CSVGELETGELFF. The CDR3 nucleotides read TGCAGCGTTGGGGAGCTAGAAACCGGGGAGCTGTTTTTT. The V gene is TRBV29-1, the J gene TRBJ2-2; a possible D gene is TRBD2 (5 bases). This CDR3 is 13 amino acids long. V shed 4 bases and J shed 5 bases, with 11 bases lying between them. Germline CDR1 reads SQVTM; CDR2 reads ANQGSEA.

This clonotype showed up just a few times. The genes are TRBV12-3 or TRBV12-4 and TRBJ2-1; D uncertain. CDR3 length: 11 amino acids. V gave up 3 bases and J gave up 10 bases, with 7 bases separating them. In DNA form, the CDR3 reads TGTGCCAGCAGTTTTAAGGAAGAGCAGTTCTTC. Its translation: CASSFKEEQFF.

This clonotype has more than one count but fewer than ten. The rearrangement uses TRBV29-1 and TRBJ2-5; 10 positions match TRBD1. This CDR3 has 14 residues. Trimming cost V 5 bases and J 9 bases; bases outside gene matches: 12. Germline V gene data show CDR1 as SQVTM and CDR2 as ANQGSEA. CDR3 residues: CSVSPDRGLGAQYF. The CDR3, as DNA: TGCAGCGTTTCTCCAGACAGGGGGCTGGGGGCCCAGTACTTC.

This clonotype was observed at least ten times. This chain uses TRBV4-3 with TRBJ2-7, with 7 bases that match TRBD1. Germline loops: CDR1 LGHNA, CDR2 YSLEER. The CDR3 runs to 16 residues. V gave up 1 base and J gave up 0 bases; unmatched junction bases: 6. The chain's CDR3 is CASSQGETGFSYEQYF. CDR3 sequence (DNA): TGCGCCAGCAGCCAAGGAGAGACAGGGTTCTCCTACGAGCAGTACTTC.